This T cell receptor (beta chain) was obtained from a study of graft-versus-host responses after intestinal transplantation. Study at large: The transplants performed in recipients were multivisceral, liver-intestinal, or isolated intestinal.

In regard to this clone: The target antigen is unknown.

The data were produced by immunoSEQ multiplex PCR, yet TCRdb's version contains in-frame clones alone and is incomplete. The sample holds 50,000 to 75,000 clones, almost 95% seen once. Study-level points and caveats: GvH clones occurred in recipient marrow; some first appeared in ileum or blood.

The clonotype originates from a human donor who was the organ donor for an intestinal transplant. Sequenced here: unstimulated CD4+ T cells sorted from spleen or lymph node cells, sampled before transplant.

The DNA for the CDR3 is TGTGCCAGCAGCTTAGTGAAGACAGCCGCCTACGAGCAGTACTTC. Encoded protein: CASSLVKTAAYEQYF. The genes are TRBV7-9 and TRBJ2-7; D perhaps matches TRBD1 (5 bases). V was pared by 1 base and J by 2 bases, with 12 bases between. Germline loops: CDR1 SEHNR, CDR2 FQNEAQ (reference sequence). This CDR3 is 15 amino acids long.